The rows below give T cell receptor beta chains drawn from one sample of a study of control samples from healthy donors and cancer patients. The table came from immunoSEQ multiplex PCR; TCRdb's copy has only in-frame clones and leaves some out. The repertoire holds about 110,000 clones, around four fifths seen once, with roughly 6.5% in the top ten. Sequencing input: blood. The receptors originated from a man aged 18 to 30 in good health. CDR3s include the opening cysteine and the closing phenylalanine or tryptophan. A D gene is named only where the DNA matches it firmly. Size values are once, few and many counts, or a class for expanded clones, and some rows have none.

>TRBJ1-2|few|TRBD1|TRBV11-2|12
CASRGTALGYTF
TGTGCCAGCAGGGGGACAGCGCTAGGCTACACCTTC
>TRBJ2-5|NA|NA|TRBV10-2|14
CASSEYPTWETQYF
TGCGCCAGCAGTGAGTACCCCACTTGGGAGACCCAGTACTTC
>TRBJ2-7|NA|NA|TRBV10-3|11
CAISGAYEQYF
TGTGCCATCAGTGGGGCCTACGAGCAGTACTTC
>TRBJ1-5|few|NA|TRBV12-3/TRBV12-4|13
CASSFTMQGGVHF
TGTGCCAGCAGTTTTACGATGCAGGGAGGGGTGCATTTT
>TRBJ1-2|NA|TRBD1|TRBV6-5|15
CASRNDRGQDYGYTF
TGTGCCAGCAGAAACGACAGGGGGCAGGACTATGGCTACACCTTC
>TRBJ1-2|NA|NA|TRBV7-6|15
CASSPSRQANYGYTF
TGTGCCAGCAGCCCTAGTCGACAGGCCAACTATGGCTACACCTTC
>TRBJ2-5|few|TRBD1|TRBV5-1|19
CASSIPGQGARGVQETQYF
TGCGCCAGCAGCATCCCGGGACAGGGGGCGCGAGGGGTGCAAGAGACCCAGTACTTC
>TRBJ1-2|NA|TRBD1|TRBV11-2|14
CASSLLGGGYGYTF
TGTGCCAGCAGCTTATTGGGAGGGGGCTACGGCTACACCTTC
>TRBJ1-4|NA|NA|TRBV11-2|16
CASSLYPGTTNEKLFF
TGTGCCAGCAGTTTATACCCAGGGACAACTAATGAAAAACTGTTTTTT
>TRBJ1-3|once|NA|TRBV9|15
CASSAEGFAGNTIYF
TGTGCCAGCAGCGCTGAGGGGTTCGCTGGAAACACCATATATTTT
>TRBJ1-2|few|NA|TRBV13|13
CASSEQGFYGYTF
TGTGCCAGCAGCGAACAGGGCTTCTATGGCTACACCTTC
>TRBJ1-1|NA|NA|TRBV4-2|15
CASSQVGLGRTEAFF
TGTGCCAGCAGCCAAGTCGGCTTGGGGCGCACTGAAGCTTTCTTT
>TRBJ2-5|NA|TRBD2|TRBV11-2|18
CASSHGLAGAKQQETQYF
TGTGCCAGCAGCCACGGACTAGCGGGGGCCAAACAACAAGAGACCCAGTACTTC
>TRBJ2-3|NA|NA|TRBV3-1/TRBV3-2|14
CASSVDATRNTQYF
TGTGCCAGCAGTGTTGACGCGACCCGCAATACGCAGTATTTT
>TRBJ1-4|NA|TRBD1|TRBV27|15
CASSLSAGGRNEVFF
TGTGCCAGCAGTTTATCCGCAGGGGGCCGAAATGAGGTGTTTTTT
>TRBJ1-1|NA|NA|TRBV7-8|14
CASSLRLMNTEAFF
TGTGCCAGCAGCCTTAGACTAATGAACACTGAAGCTTTCTTT
>TRBJ2-7|NA|TRBD2|TRBV30|13
CAWRGGISYEQYF
TGTGCCTGGAGGGGGGGGATCTCCTACGAGCAGTACTTC
>TRBJ1-5|NA|TRBD1|TRBV6-2/TRBV6-3|14
CASSPQGRNQPQHF
TGTGCCAGCAGCCCACAGGGGCGCAATCAGCCCCAGCATTTT
>TRBJ2-5|NA|NA|TRBV10-3|13
CATWGGPGETQYF
TGTGCCACCTGGGGGGGCCCCGGGGAGACCCAGTACTTC
>TRBJ1-1|NA|NA|TRBV7-9|13
CASSPTGRVEAFF
TGTGCCAGCAGTCCAACAGGGCGGGTTGAAGCTTTCTTT
>TRBJ1-1|once|NA|TRBV6-6|14
CASSKSRQDTEAFF
TGTGCCAGCAGTAAGTCTCGACAGGACACTGAAGCTTTCTTT
>TRBJ1-4|NA|NA|TRBV7-9|15
CASSLESYRNEKLFF
TGTGCCAGCAGCTTAGAGAGCTACCGAAATGAAAAACTGTTTTTT
>TRBJ2-2|NA|TRBD2|TRBV5-1|15
CASARTSGGTGELFF
TGCGCCAGCGCTCGGACTAGCGGGGGCACCGGGGAGCTGTTTTTT
>TRBJ2-7|few|NA|TRBV3-1/TRBV3-2|14
CASSLSLTSYEQYF
TGTGCCAGCAGCCTGAGCCTTACCTCCTACGAGCAGTACTTC
>TRBJ1-1|NA|TRBD1|TRBV29-1|15
CSVARDRLMNTEAFF
TGCAGCGTTGCAAGGGACAGATTAATGAACACTGAAGCTTTCTTT
>TRBJ2-5|NA|TRBD2|TRBV7-2|16
CASSLAQQRGGQTQYF
TGTGCCAGCAGCTTAGCGCAGCAGCGGGGAGGGCAGACCCAGTACTTC
>TRBJ2-2|few|NA|TRBV5-1|14
CASSPTGNTGELFF
TGCGCCAGCAGCCCTACAGGGAACACCGGGGAGCTGTTTTTT
>TRBJ2-6|NA|NA|TRBV15|13
CATSPPGANVLTF
TGTGCCACCAGCCCTCCCGGGGCCAACGTCCTGACTTTC
>TRBJ1-1|NA|NA|TRBV6-5|12
CASRQHALRAFF
TGTGCCAGCCGACAGCATGCCTTGAGGGCTTTCTTT
>TRBJ1-5|NA|NA|TRBV9|13
CASSDGTVQPQHF
TGTGCCAGCAGCGACGGGACGGTCCAGCCCCAGCATTTT
>TRBJ2-2|NA|NA|TRBV7-2|14
CASSLRGLTGELFF
TGTGCCAGCAGCTTGCGCGGCCTCACCGGGGAGCTGTTTTTT
>TRBJ2-2|NA|NA|TRBV5-4|19
CASSLGVLAGQKNTGELFF
TGTGCCAGCAGCTTGGGGGTCCTCGCCGGGCAGAAGAACACCGGGGAGCTGTTTTTT
>TRBJ2-2|few|TRBD2|TRBV9|13
CASGRGVTGELFF
TGTGCCAGCGGTCGGGGGGTCACCGGGGAGCTGTTTTTT
>TRBJ1-5|NA|TRBD1|TRBV27|17
CASSSSQGERNNQPQHF
TGTGCCAGCAGTAGCTCACAGGGGGAAAGGAACAATCAGCCCCAGCATTTT
>TRBJ1-2|NA|TRBD1|TRBV18|19
CASSPLRSWQGAFRYGYTF
TGTGCCAGCTCACCACTACGGTCCTGGCAGGGGGCCTTTAGGTATGGCTACACCTTC
>TRBJ2-7|NA|NA|TRBV18|15
CASSLAGTSSYEQYF
TGTGCCAGCTCACTGGCCGGGACCAGCTCCTACGAGCAGTACTTC
>TRBJ2-6|NA|TRBD2|TRBV7-6|14
CASGRGTGANVLTF
TGTGCCAGTGGGAGGGGAACTGGGGCCAACGTCCTGACTTTC
>TRBJ2-2|NA|NA|TRBV10-3|15
CAISGVGGRGGELFF
TGTGCCATCAGTGGAGTGGGGGGCCGTGGCGGGGAGCTGTTTTTT
>TRBJ2-2|NA|NA|TRBV11-2|15
CASSRGQGGTGELFF
TGTGCCAGCAGCCGGGGGCAGGGAGGAACCGGGGAGCTGTTTTTT
>TRBJ1-4|NA|NA|TRBV11-2|16
CASSSLPTATNEKLFF
TGTGCCAGCAGCTCCCTCCCCACGGCAACTAATGAAAAACTGTTTTTT
>TRBJ2-3|NA|NA|TRBV7-6|17
CASSPGWAFGSTDTQYF
TGTGCCAGCAGCCCCGGGTGGGCCTTTGGCTCAACAGATACGCAGTATTTT
>TRBJ2-4|NA|NA|TRBV27|15
CASSLTGVAKNIQYF
TGTGCCAGCAGTTTAACAGGAGTAGCCAAAAACATTCAGTACTTC
>TRBJ1-1|NA|NA|TRBV28|15
CASSFRGGGLAEAFF
TGTGCCAGCAGTTTTCGCGGGGGAGGGCTGGCTGAAGCTTTCTTT
>TRBJ1-1|NA|NA|TRBV5-5|11
CASSLSGGAFF
TGTGCCAGCAGCTTGTCCGGGGGAGCTTTCTTT
>TRBJ2-1|NA|TRBD1|TRBV9|13
CASSTGGGDEQFF
TGTGCCAGCAGCACAGGGGGCGGTGATGAGCAGTTCTTC
>TRBJ1-2|NA|NA|TRBV7-9|16
CASSQKGQGTNYGYTF
TGTGCCAGCAGCCAAAAGGGGCAGGGTACTAACTATGGCTACACCTTC
>TRBJ1-2|NA|NA|TRBV12-3/TRBV12-4|12
CASSFSYYGYTF
TGTGCCAGCAGTTTCAGCTACTATGGCTACACCTTC